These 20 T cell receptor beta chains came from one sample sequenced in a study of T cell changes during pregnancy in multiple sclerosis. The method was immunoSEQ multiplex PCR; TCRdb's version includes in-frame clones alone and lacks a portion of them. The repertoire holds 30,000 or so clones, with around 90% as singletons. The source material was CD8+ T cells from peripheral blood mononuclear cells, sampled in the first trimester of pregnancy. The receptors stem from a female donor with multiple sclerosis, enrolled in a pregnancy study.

Written as DNA, the CDR3 is TGTGCCAGCAGCCAAGATGGGGCGGGGGGTAACAATGAGCAGTTCTTC. Amino acids: CASSQDGAGGNNEQFF. V and J are TRBV4-2 and TRBJ2-1; 8 bases map to TRBD2. The V gene end was trimmed by 0 bases and the J gene end by 5 bases; junction bases not matched to a gene: 6. Germline CDR1 reads LGHNA; CDR2 reads YNFKEQ. This CDR3 comprises 16 residues.

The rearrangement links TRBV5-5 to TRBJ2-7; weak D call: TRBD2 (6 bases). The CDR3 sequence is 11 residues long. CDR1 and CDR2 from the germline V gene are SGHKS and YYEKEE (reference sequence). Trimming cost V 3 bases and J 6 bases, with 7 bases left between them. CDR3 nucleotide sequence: TGTGCCAGCAGCTACGGGAGCGAGCAGTACTTC. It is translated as CASSYGSEQYF.

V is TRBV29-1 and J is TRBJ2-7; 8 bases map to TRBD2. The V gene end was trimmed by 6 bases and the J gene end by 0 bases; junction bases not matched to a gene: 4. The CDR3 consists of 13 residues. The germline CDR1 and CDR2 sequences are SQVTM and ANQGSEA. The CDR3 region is CSVDSGNSYEQYF. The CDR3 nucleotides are TGCAGCGTCGATAGCGGGAACTCCTACGAGCAGTACTTC.

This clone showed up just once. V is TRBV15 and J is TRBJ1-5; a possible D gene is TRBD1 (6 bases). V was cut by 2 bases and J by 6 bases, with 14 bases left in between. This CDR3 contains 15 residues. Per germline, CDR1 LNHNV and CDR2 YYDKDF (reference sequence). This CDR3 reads CATSRSRGTGQPQHF. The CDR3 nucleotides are TGTGCCACCAGCAGATCGAGGGGGACGGGTCAGCCCCAGCATTTT.

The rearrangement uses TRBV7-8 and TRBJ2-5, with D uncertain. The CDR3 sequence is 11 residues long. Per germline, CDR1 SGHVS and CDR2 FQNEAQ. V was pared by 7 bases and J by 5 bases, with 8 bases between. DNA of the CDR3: TGTGCCAGCACCGGTAGCGAGACCCAGTACTTC. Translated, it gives CASTGSETQYF.

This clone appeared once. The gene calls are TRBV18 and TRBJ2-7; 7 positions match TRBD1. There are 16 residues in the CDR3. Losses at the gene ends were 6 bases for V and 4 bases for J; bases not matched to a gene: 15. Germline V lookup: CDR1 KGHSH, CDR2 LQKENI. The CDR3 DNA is TGTGCCAGCTCGCACGACAGGGTGAGGGGGTTGTACGAGCAGTACTTC. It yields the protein CASSHDRVRGLYEQYF.

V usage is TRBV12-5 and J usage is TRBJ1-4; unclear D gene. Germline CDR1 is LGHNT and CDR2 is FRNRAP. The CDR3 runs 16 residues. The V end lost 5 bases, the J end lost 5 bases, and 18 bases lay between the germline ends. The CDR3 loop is CASGKMQQLANEKLFF. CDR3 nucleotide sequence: TGTGCTAGTGGTAAAATGCAACAGCTAGCAAATGAAAAACTGTTTTTT.

The CDR3 bases are TGTGCCAGTAGTATAGATCTAGAGGATGGCGAGCAGTACTTC. Its translation is CASSIDLEDGEQYF. The chain is built from TRBV19 and TRBJ2-7; D is unresolved. The CDR3 runs 14 residues. CDR1 and CDR2 from the germline V gene are LNHDA and SQIVND (reference sequence). V was cut by 0 bases and J by 6 bases, with 12 bases left in between.

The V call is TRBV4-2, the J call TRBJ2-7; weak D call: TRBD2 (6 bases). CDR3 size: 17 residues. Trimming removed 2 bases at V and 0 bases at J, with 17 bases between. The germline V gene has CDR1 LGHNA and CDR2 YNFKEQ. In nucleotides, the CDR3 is TGTGCCAGCAGCCAAAAATCCGGCGGGGAGAGCTCCTACGAGCAGTACTTC. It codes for CASSQKSGGESSYEQYF.

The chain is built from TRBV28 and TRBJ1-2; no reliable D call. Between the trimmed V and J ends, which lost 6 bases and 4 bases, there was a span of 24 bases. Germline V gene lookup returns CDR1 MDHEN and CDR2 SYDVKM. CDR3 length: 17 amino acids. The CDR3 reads CASSSPGVSLRSYGYTF. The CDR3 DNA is TGTGCCAGCAGCTCTCCGGGTGTATCCCTACGGAGCTATGGCTACACCTTC.

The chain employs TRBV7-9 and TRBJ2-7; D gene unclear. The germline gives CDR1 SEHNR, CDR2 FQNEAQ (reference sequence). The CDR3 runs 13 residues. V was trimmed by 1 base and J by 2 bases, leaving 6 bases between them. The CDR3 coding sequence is TGTGCCAGCAGCTTAGAGCTCACCTACGAGCAGTACTTC. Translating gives CASSLELTYEQYF.

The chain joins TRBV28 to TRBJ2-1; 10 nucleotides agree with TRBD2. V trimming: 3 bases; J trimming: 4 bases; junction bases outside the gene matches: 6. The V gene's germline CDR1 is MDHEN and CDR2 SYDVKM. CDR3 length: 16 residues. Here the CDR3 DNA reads TGTGCCAGCAGTTTGCCCGGACTAGCGGCTTACAATGAGCAGTTCTTC. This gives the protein CASSLPGLAAYNEQFF.

CDR3 coding DNA: TGTGCCAGCAGCCAAAACTTGCCGAACCTTGAAGCTTTCTTT. This encodes CASSQNLPNLEAFF. The chain recombines TRBV7-9 with TRBJ1-1, with no clear D. This CDR3 is 14 amino acids long. Trimming took 5 bases from V and 7 from J, leaving 17 bases between them. Germline V gene data show CDR1 as SEHNR and CDR2 as FQNEAQ (reference sequence).

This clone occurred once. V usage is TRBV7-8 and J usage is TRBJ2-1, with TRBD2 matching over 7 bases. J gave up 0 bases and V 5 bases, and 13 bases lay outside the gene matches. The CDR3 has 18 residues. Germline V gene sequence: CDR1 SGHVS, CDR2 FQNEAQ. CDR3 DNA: TGTGCCAGCAGCGGGTGGATCTGGAGCGGGAACTCCTACAATGAGCAGTTCTTC. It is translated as CASSGWIWSGNSYNEQFF. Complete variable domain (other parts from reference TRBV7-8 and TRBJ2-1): GAGVSQSPRYKVAKRGQDVALRCDPISGHVSLFWYQQALGQGPEFLTYFQNEAQLDKSGLPSDRFFAERPEGSVSTLKIQRTQQEDSAVYLCASSGWIWSGNSYNEQFFGPGTRLTVL.

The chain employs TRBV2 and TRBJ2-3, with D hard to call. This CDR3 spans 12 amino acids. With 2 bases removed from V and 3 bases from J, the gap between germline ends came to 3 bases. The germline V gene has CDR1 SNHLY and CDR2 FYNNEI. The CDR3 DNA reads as TGTGCCAGCAGTGAATATACAGATACGCAGTATTTT. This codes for CASSEYTDTQYF.

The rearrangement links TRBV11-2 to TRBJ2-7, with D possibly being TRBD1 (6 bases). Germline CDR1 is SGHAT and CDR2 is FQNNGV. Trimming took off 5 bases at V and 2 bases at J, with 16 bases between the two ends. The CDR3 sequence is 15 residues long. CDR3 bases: TGTGCCAGCAGCGGGTACAGGGACCCTCCCTACGAGCAGTACTTC. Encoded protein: CASSGYRDPPYEQYF.

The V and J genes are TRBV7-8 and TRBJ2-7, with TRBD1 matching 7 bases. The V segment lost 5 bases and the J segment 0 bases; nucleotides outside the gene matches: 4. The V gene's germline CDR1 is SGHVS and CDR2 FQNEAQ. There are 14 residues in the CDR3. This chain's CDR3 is CASSPTGSSYEQYF. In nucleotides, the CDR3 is TGTGCCAGCAGCCCGACAGGGAGCTCCTACGAGCAGTACTTC.

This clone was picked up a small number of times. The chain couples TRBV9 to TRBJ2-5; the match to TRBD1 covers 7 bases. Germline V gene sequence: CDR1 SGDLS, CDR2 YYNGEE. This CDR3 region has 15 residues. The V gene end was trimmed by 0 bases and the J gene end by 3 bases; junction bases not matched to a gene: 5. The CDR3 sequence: CASSVDLGQEETQYF. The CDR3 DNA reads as TGTGCCAGCAGCGTAGATCTAGGACAGGAAGAGACCCAGTACTTC.

The CDR3 region is CASSLEQTEVEAFF. DNA for the CDR3: TGTGCCAGCAGCTTGGAACAGACCGAAGTGGAAGCTTTCTTT. This chain joins TRBV5-4 and TRBJ1-1; D unresolved. Deletions cut 0 bases from V and 8 bases from J, with 14 bases between. This CDR3 comprises 14 residues. CDR1 and CDR2 from the germline V gene are SGHNT and YYREEE (reference sequence).

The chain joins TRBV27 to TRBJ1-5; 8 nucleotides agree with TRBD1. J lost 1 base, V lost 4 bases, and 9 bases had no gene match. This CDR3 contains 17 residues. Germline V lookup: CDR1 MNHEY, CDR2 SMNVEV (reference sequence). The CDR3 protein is CASSSQGAWLSNQPQHF. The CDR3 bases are TGTGCCAGCAGTTCTCAGGGGGCATGGTTGAGCAATCAGCCCCAGCATTTT.